This T cell receptor beta chain is drawn from a study of T-cell reconstitution after alpha-beta-depleted transplantation in children. Unique molecular identifiers were used in preparing the TCRbeta library. TCRdb fed the PCR reads into MiXCR, producing one record per CDR3 protein. The sample records approximately 270,000 distinct CDR3 sequences, more than 8% being singletons. CDR1 is DFQATT, CDR2 SNEGSKA, per germline (reference sequence). This CDR3 is 14 amino acids long. V shed 6 bases and J 3 bases; nucleotides not matched to a gene: 5. The sequence derives from a human donor who donated a stem cell graft to a child with SCID. The rearrangement joins TRBV20-1 to TRBJ2-6, with 7 bases lining up with TRBD2. This material consisted of PBMCs from the stem cell graft donor, taken from the stem cell graft. The CDR3 DNA reads TGCAGTGCCAGTGCGGGGGTTGGGGCCAACGTCCTGACTTTC. It codes for CSASAGVGANVLTF.